Detailed here is one T cell receptor beta chain. The target antigen is unknown. Clones were read by immunoSEQ multiplex PCR, and TCRdb kept only the in-frame ones, dropping some. The repertoire holds roughly 9,300 clones, with 55% to 75% as singletons. The record originates from a study of T cells in tumors after PD-1 blockade. Study-level information: Prior checkpoint blockade, systemic immunosuppressant use, or anti-cancer therapy within 4 weeks excluded patients. Patients received pembrolizumab 200 mg every 3 weeks or cemiplimab 350 mg every 2 weeks. On average, tumor samples gave around 27,000 TCR templates and 6,041 unique clonotypes. Overall study results and limits: Expanded exhausted CD8+ clones after therapy were mostly novel clonotypes.

V lost 4 bases and J lost 0, with 13 bases in between. Looked up from germline, CDR1 is MDHEN and CDR2 is SYDVKM. The CDR3 totals 16 residues. The chain couples TRBV28 to TRBJ1-3, with no clear D. The TCR originated in a human donor with basal cell carcinoma. The sample here was tumor tissue, taken after anti-PD-1 treatment. The CDR3 region has the DNA TGTGCCAGCAGTTCGCCCAACAGCAACTCTGGAAACACCATATATTTT. Protein product: CASSSPNSNSGNTIYF.